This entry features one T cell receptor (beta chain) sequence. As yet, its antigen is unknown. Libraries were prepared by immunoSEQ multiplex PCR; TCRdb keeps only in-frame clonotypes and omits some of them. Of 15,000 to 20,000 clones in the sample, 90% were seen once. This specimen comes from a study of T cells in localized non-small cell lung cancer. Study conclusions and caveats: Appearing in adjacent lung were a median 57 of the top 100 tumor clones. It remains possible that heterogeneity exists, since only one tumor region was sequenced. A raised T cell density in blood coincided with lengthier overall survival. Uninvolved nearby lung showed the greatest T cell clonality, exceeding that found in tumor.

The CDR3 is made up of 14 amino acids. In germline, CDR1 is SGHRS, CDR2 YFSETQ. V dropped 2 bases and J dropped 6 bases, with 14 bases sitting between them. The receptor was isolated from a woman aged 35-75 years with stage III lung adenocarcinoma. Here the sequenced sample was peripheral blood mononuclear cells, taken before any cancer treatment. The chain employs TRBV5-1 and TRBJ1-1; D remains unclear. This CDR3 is CASSFDVGGAEAFF. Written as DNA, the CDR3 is TGCGCCAGCAGCTTCGATGTCGGTGGGGCTGAAGCTTTCTTT.